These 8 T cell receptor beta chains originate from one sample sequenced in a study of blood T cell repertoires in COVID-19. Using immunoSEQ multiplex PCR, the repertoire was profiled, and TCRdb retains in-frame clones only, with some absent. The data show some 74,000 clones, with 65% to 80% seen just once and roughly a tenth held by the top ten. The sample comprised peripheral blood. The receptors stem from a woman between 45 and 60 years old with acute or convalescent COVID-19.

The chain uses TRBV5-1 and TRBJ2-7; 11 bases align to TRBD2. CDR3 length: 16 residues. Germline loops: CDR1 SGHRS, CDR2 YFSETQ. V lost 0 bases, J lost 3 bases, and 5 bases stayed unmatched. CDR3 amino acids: CASSLELGTSGYEQYF. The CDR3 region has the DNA TGCGCCAGCAGCTTGGAACTTGGGACTAGCGGCTACGAGCAGTACTTC.

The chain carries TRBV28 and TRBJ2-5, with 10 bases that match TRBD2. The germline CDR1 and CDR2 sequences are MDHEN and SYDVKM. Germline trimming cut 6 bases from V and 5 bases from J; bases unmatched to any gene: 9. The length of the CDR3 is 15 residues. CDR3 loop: CASSPPSGRVETQYF. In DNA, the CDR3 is TGTGCCAGCAGCCCGCCTAGCGGGAGAGTGGAGACCCAGTACTTC.

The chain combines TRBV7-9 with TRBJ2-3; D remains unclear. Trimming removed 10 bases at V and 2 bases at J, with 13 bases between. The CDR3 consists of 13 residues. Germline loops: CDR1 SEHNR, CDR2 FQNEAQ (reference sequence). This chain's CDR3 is CATRPELTDTQYF. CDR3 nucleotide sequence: TGTGCCACTCGCCCGGAGCTCACAGATACGCAGTATTTT. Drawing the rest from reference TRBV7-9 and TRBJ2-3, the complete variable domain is DTGVSQNPRHKITKRGQNVTFRCDPISEHNRLYWYRQTLGQGPEFLTYFQNEAQLEKSRLLSDRFSAERPKGSFSTLEIQRTEQGDSAMYLCATRPELTDTQYFGPGTRLTVL.

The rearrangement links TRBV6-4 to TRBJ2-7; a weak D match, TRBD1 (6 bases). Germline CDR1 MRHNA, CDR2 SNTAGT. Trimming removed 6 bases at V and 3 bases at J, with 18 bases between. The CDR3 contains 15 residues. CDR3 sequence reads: CASSLFPGAGYEQYF. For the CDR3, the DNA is TGTGCCAGCAGCCTATTTCCAGGGGCTGGCTACGAGCAGTACTTC.

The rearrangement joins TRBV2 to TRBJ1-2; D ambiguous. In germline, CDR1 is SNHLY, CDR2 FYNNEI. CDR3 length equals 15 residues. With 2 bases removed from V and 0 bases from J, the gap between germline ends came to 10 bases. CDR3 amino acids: CASSELGQANYGYTF. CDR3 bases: TGTGCCAGCAGTGAACTAGGTCAAGCTAACTATGGCTACACCTTC.

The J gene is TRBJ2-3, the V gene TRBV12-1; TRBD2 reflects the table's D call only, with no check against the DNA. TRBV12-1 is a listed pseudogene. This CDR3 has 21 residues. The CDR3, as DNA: TGTGCCAGCAGCTTTGAGGGGGCCCGGACTAGCGGGGGAGGGACGACAGATACGCAGTATTTT. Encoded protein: CASSFEGARTSGGGTTDTQYF.

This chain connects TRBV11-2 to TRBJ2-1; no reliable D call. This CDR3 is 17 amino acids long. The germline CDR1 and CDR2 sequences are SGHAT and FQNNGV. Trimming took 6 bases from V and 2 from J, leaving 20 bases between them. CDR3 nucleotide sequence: TGTGCCAGCAGATCCCCGGCCATCGACACAGCCTACAATGAGCAGTTCTTC. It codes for CASRSPAIDTAYNEQFF.

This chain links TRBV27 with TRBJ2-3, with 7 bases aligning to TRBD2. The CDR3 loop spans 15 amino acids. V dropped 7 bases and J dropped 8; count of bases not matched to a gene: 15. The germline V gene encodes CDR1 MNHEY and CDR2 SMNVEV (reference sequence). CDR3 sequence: CASKKLGGVNRTQYF. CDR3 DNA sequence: TGTGCCAGCAAAAAACTGGGGGGGGTGAACCGTACGCAGTATTTT.